This passage covers 28 T cell receptor beta chains from one sample sequenced in a study of T-cell reconstitution after alpha-beta-depleted transplantation in children. It was with unique molecular identifiers that the TCRbeta library was prepared. MiXCR, applied by TCRdb to the PCR reads, yields one record per CDR3 protein. The sample carries about a million distinct CDR3 sequences, about 29% recorded once. Sequencing was performed on PBMCs, mostly from graft donor cells, taken 360 days after TCRalphabeta/CD19-depleted stem cell transplant. Every receptor here comes from a boy younger than two who had a stem cell transplant for SCID, so the T cells may come from the graft donor.

This clonotype has only a few counts. Written as DNA, the CDR3 is TGCAGCGTTGAAGATTCACACAGGAACACCGGGGAGCTGTTTTTT. As protein: CSVEDSHRNTGELFF. The chain links TRBV29-1 to TRBJ2-2; no firm D call. The CDR3 has 15 residues. The V gene's germline CDR1 is SQVTM and CDR2 ANQGSEA. Trimming removed 0 bases at V and 1 base at J, with 9 bases between.

The rearrangement joins TRBV25-1 to TRBJ2-6; D gene unclear. Trimming pared 8 bases from V and 8 bases from J, leaving 25 bases between. Germline V gene sequence: CDR1 MGHDK, CDR2 SYGVNS. The CDR3 spans 17 residues. The DNA of the CDR3 is TGTGCCAGCGCTCCTGGCCGAGAGAATTCGGCGACCAACGTCCTGACTTTC. The encoded protein is CASAPGRENSATNVLTF.

The gene calls are TRBV12-3 or TRBV12-4 and TRBJ2-7; TRBD1 is a possible D gene (6 bases). Trimming removed 8 bases at V and 0 bases at J, with 29 bases between. This CDR3 is 19 amino acids long. The CDR3 nucleotides are TGTGCCAGCTCCAACCAGGGTGTGGGGGCGCCCCTTCTCTCCTACGAGCAGTACTTC. Its translation is CASSNQGVGAPLLSYEQYF.

The J gene is TRBJ2-7, the V gene TRBV5-1; no clear D gene. Germline values: CDR1 SGHRS, CDR2 YFSETQ. The CDR3 runs to 15 residues. V was trimmed by 4 bases and J by 1 base, leaving 15 bases between them. CDR3 nucleotide sequence: TGCGCCAGCAGCCCCTATGAACCCTCTTCCTACGAGCAGTACTTC. Encoded protein: CASSPYEPSSYEQYF.

The rearrangement joins TRBV29-1 to TRBJ2-1; 10 nucleotides agree with TRBD1. This CDR3 comprises 12 residues. The germline V gene has CDR1 SQVTM and CDR2 ANQGSEA. Trimming removed 8 bases from V and 8 bases from J; junction bases left unmatched: 6. The CDR3, as DNA: TGCAGCACGGGACAGGGGAGTGATGAGCAGTTCTTC. Translating it yields CSTGQGSDEQFF.

This clonotype was observed a few times. The genes are TRBV15 and TRBJ2-5; 8 bases are shared with TRBD1. This CDR3 spans 17 amino acids. Trimming cost V 1 base and J 2 bases; bases outside gene matches: 9. Germline V gene lookup returns CDR1 LNHNV and CDR2 YYDKDF (reference sequence). The CDR3: CATSRVVTGALQETQYF. The CDR3 coding sequence is TGTGCCACCAGCAGAGTAGTGACAGGGGCCTTACAAGAGACCCAGTACTTC. Full variable domain (missing parts from reference TRBV15 and TRBJ2-5): DAMVIQNPRYQVTQFGKPVTLSCSQTLNHNVMYWYQQKSSQAPKLLFHYYDKDFNNEADTPDNFQSRRPNTSFCFLDIRSPGLGDTAMYLCATSRVVTGALQETQYFGPGTRLLVL.

This clonotype was observed a few times. The CDR3 sequence: CSARGPWDRGTNTGELFF. The DNA of the CDR3 is TGCAGTGCTAGAGGCCCTTGGGACAGGGGGACGAACACCGGGGAGCTGTTTTTT. The chain carries TRBV20-1 and TRBJ2-2; 11 bases are shared with TRBD1. The CDR3 sequence is 18 residues long. Per the germline V gene, CDR1 is DFQATT and CDR2 is SNEGSKA (reference sequence). V trimming: 1 base; J trimming: 0 bases; junction bases outside the gene matches: 7.

CDR3 sequence reads: CSASSRLADEQYF. As DNA, the CDR3 is TGCAGTGCTAGTTCCAGACTAGCGGACGAGCAGTACTTC. The chain couples TRBV20-1 to TRBJ2-7, with TRBD2 matching 9 bases. Trimming at V came to 3 bases and at J to 5 bases, leaving 5 bases not matched to a gene. Per germline, CDR1 DFQATT and CDR2 SNEGSKA (reference sequence). CDR3 length equals 13 residues.

The chain employs TRBV11-2 and TRBJ2-1; D gene uncertain. Germline CDR1 reads SGHAT; CDR2 reads FQNNGV. The CDR3 runs to 14 residues. Between the trimmed V and J ends, which lost 2 bases and 4 bases, there was a span of 9 bases. The CDR3 region has the DNA TGTGCCAGCAGCTTAAGCAGGATATACAATGAGCAGTTCTTC. Amino acid sequence: CASSLSRIYNEQFF.

This chain connects TRBV18 to TRBJ2-7; 11 nucleotides align to TRBD1. CDR1 is KGHSH and CDR2 is LQKENI in the germline V gene. Germline trimming cut 1 base from V and 3 bases from J; bases unmatched to any gene: 2. The CDR3 has 15 amino acids. CDR3 sequence (DNA): TGTGCCAGCTCACCACTCGGGACAGGGGGCTACGAGCAGTACTTC. Protein: CASSPLGTGGYEQYF.

This clonotype turned up a few times. J is TRBJ1-1 and V is TRBV12-3 or TRBV12-4; D unresolved. The CDR3 has 15 amino acids. The V end was cut by 2 bases, the J end by 2 bases, with 12 bases between. The CDR3 loop is CASSLRHPGNTEAFF. CDR3 bases: TGTGCCAGCAGTTTACGGCACCCTGGCAACACTGAAGCTTTCTTT.

The chain couples TRBV7-3 to TRBJ2-1; 9 positions agree with TRBD2. The CDR3 has 15 amino acids. Germline V gives CDR1 SGHTA, CDR2 FQGTGA. J was trimmed by 5 bases and V by 5 bases; bases with no gene match: 7. The CDR3 is CASSPPGGGDNEQFF. DNA for the CDR3: TGTGCCAGCAGCCCCCCTGGCGGGGGGGACAATGAGCAGTTCTTC.

This clonotype was seen only a few times. DNA of the CDR3: TGTGCCAGCTCAGCCCGACAGGGACTATACGAGCAGTACTTC. Encoded protein: CASSARQGLYEQYF. The chain is built from TRBV18 and TRBJ2-7, with D possibly called TRBD1 or TRBD2 (7 bases each). Germline-derived CDR1 and CDR2 are KGHSH and LQKENI. Trimming took 5 bases from V and 4 from J, leaving 15 bases between them. The CDR3 is made up of 14 amino acids.

The CDR3: CASSPSWGLNTEAFF. The CDR3 region has the DNA TGTGCCAGCAGCCCCAGTTGGGGTTTGAACACTGAAGCTTTCTTT. The V and J genes are TRBV7-9 and TRBJ1-1; D not resolved. V lost 5 bases and J 0 bases, leaving 13 bases between the germline ends. The CDR3 contains 15 residues. Per germline, CDR1 SEHNR and CDR2 FQNEAQ (reference sequence). Combining the CDR3 with reference TRBV7-9 and TRBJ1-1 gives the whole variable domain DTGVSQNPRHKITKRGQNVTFRCDPISEHNRLYWYRQTLGQGPEFLTYFQNEAQLEKSRLLSDRFSAERPKGSFSTLEIQRTEQGDSAMYLCASSPSWGLNTEAFFGQGTRLTVV.

The chain joins TRBV6-1 to TRBJ2-7, with 7 bases aligning to TRBD1. Unmatched junction bases numbered 14, after V lost 7 bases and J lost 5 bases. This CDR3 has 15 residues. The germline V gene has CDR1 MNHNS and CDR2 SASEGT. The CDR3 region has the DNA TGTGCCAGCAACAACGAGGGGGCCACTTGGGACGAGCAGTACTTC. Translating gives CASNNEGATWDEQYF.

This chain links TRBV25-1 with TRBJ2-7, with D possibly matching TRBD2 (6 bases). V lost 1 base, J lost 6 bases, and 7 bases lay in between. The CDR3 is 12 residues long. Looked up from germline, CDR1 is MGHDK and CDR2 is SYGVNS. The CDR3 here is CASSEFGGEQYF. The CDR3, as DNA: TGTGCCAGCAGTGAATTCGGGGGCGAGCAGTACTTC.

This clonotype has just a few counts. The chain combines TRBV20-1 with TRBJ1-2; 10 bases align to TRBD1. Looked up from germline, CDR1 is DFQATT and CDR2 is SNEGSKA (reference sequence). With 4 bases clipped from V and 2 bases from J, the junction kept 1 base outside the gene matches. The CDR3 consists of 13 residues. CDR3 protein: CSAKTGGNYGYTF. In nucleotides, the CDR3 is TGCAGTGCTAAGACAGGGGGCAACTATGGCTACACCTTC.

Only a few counts were recorded for this clonotype. V is TRBV28 and J is TRBJ2-5; a possible D gene is TRBD2 (6 bases). Trimming shortened V by 8 bases and J by 8 bases, and 12 bases separated the two germline ends. The CDR3 has 11 residues. Germline CDR1 is MDHEN and CDR2 is SYDVKM. The CDR3 reads CASGEGGTQYF. The DNA of the CDR3 is TGTGCCAGCGGAGAGGGAGGTACCCAGTACTTC.

In its sample, this clonotype was seen a few times. The rearrangement joins TRBV10-3 to TRBJ2-7; the D gene is possibly TRBD2 (5 bases). This CDR3 is 10 amino acids long. V was clipped by 8 bases and J by 3 bases, with 5 bases between them. Germline values: CDR1 ENHRY, CDR2 SYGVKD. The CDR3 spells CAIGSYEQYF. The CDR3 coding sequence is TGTGCCATCGGGAGCTACGAGCAGTACTTC.

A few counts support this clonotype. The genes are TRBV20-1 and TRBJ2-7; tentatively, D is TRBD1 or TRBD2 (5 bases each). This CDR3 has 15 amino acids. V was trimmed by 0 bases and J by 6 bases, leaving 18 bases between them. Germline values: CDR1 DFQATT, CDR2 SNEGSKA (reference sequence). The CDR3 reads CSARDFQGRPSEQYF. The CDR3 region has the DNA TGCAGTGCTAGAGATTTCCAGGGACGCCCTTCCGAGCAGTACTTC.

This clonotype was observed a handful of times. The chain is built from TRBV9 and TRBJ2-5; possibly TRBD2 for D (8 bases). V was shortened by 0 bases and J by 2 bases, with 14 bases between the two germline ends. Germline V gives CDR1 SGDLS, CDR2 YYNGEE. This CDR3 has 16 residues. In DNA form, the CDR3 reads TGTGCCAGCAGCGTAGCGGGAGGGACAGTTCAAGAGACCCAGTACTTC. Encoded protein: CASSVAGGTVQETQYF.

The chain recombines TRBV6-5 with TRBJ2-5; perhaps TRBD2 as D (6 bases). The CDR3 loop spans 15 amino acids. The germline CDR1 and CDR2 sequences are MNHEY and SVGAGI. V lost 8 bases, J lost 5 bases, and 21 bases lay in between. The CDR3 reads CASQGNYDSGETQYF. The CDR3 DNA follows: TGTGCCAGCCAGGGTAACTATGACAGCGGGGAGACCCAGTACTTC.

CDR3 nucleotides: TGTGCCAGCAGTTTAGCGGAGGGGTACGCCTACAATGAGCAGTTCTTC. Residues: CASSLAEGYAYNEQFF. The J gene is TRBJ2-1, the V gene TRBV12-3 or TRBV12-4; D may be TRBD2 (6 bases). Trimming took off 0 bases at V and 2 bases at J, with 11 bases between the two ends. The CDR3 totals 16 residues.

This chain uses TRBV18 with TRBJ2-7; no reliable D call. The CDR3 is 11 residues long. With 2 bases removed from V and 6 bases from J, the gap between germline ends came to 5 bases. Germline V CDR1 and CDR2: KGHSH, LQKENI. The CDR3 DNA follows: TGTGCCAGCTCACCAAACGGCGAGCAGTACTTC. It encodes CASSPNGEQYF.

This clonotype has a handful of counts. The rearrangement joins TRBV5-1 to TRBJ2-3; D is uncertain. The CDR3 covers 16 residues. Germline assignment: CDR1 SGHRS and CDR2 YFSETQ. The V and J ends lost 0 bases and 0 bases respectively, with 11 bases between them. This CDR3 reads CASSLASPPSTDTQYF. In nucleotides, the CDR3 is TGCGCCAGCAGCTTGGCCTCGCCGCCAAGCACAGATACGCAGTATTTT.

The chain couples TRBV4-2 to TRBJ2-3, with TRBD2 identical over 7 bases. Trimming took 4 bases from V and 3 from J; bases not matched to a gene: 10. This CDR3 contains 16 residues. Germline CDR1 reads LGHNA; CDR2 reads YNFKEQ. The CDR3 DNA is TGTGCCAGCAGCCGCAACCGGGACTACCGAACAGATACGCAGTATTTT. Translated: CASSRNRDYRTDTQYF.

This chain links TRBV9 with TRBJ2-2, with a weak D call TRBD2 (7 bases). V lost 1 base and J lost 6, with 10 bases in between. Germline assignment: CDR1 SGDLS and CDR2 YYNGEE. The CDR3 covers 14 residues. The CDR3 nucleotides are TGTGCCAGCAGCGTAAGGGGGGGAGCCGGGGAGCTGTTTTTT. Residues: CASSVRGGAGELFF.

CDR3 loop: CASNRVGLNYEQYF. DNA for the CDR3: TGTGCCAGCAACCGAGTGGGACTAAACTACGAGCAGTACTTC. The rearrangement joins TRBV7-9 to TRBJ2-7; TRBD2 agrees at 7 bases. The length of the CDR3 is 14 residues. J gave up 3 bases and V 7 bases, and 9 bases lay outside the gene matches. CDR1 SEHNR and CDR2 FQNEAQ come from the germline V gene (reference sequence).